This T cell receptor beta chain is drawn from a study of T-cell reconstitution after alpha-beta-depleted transplantation in children. The TCRbeta library incorporated unique molecular identifiers. TCRdb itself ran the PCR reads through MiXCR, one entry per CDR3 protein. The table has 84,000 or so distinct CDR3 sequences, about a sixth seen once. Trimming cost V 5 bases and J 0 bases, with 25 bases left between them. The germline V gene has CDR1 SGHAT and CDR2 FQDESV (reference sequence). The CDR3 length is 19 residues. Study-level results: Where alpha-beta T cells came from about two months after transplant was reportedly several hundred expanded graft clones. Surviving recipient T cells and thymic progenitors underlay high day-60 TCRbeta diversity in some patients. When one year had passed after transplant, most T-cell counts and diversity came from newly produced T cells.

Details on this clonotype: Antigen specificity is unknown.

The rearrangement uses TRBV11-1 and TRBJ1-2, with TRBD1 as a possible D gene (6 bases). The source of this sequence is a male patient aged 2-15 years who had a stem cell transplant for acute lymphoblastic leukemia, so the T cells may come from the graft donor. Sequencing was performed on PBMCs, mostly from graft donor cells, taken 180 days after TCRalphabeta/CD19-depleted stem cell transplant. The CDR3 DNA reads as TGTGCCAGCAGCCCCTATAGGGGCCTTATACGACAGGCTAACTATGGCTACACCTTC. Translating it yields CASSPYRGLIRQANYGYTF. Filled out from reference TRBV11-1 and TRBJ1-2, the complete variable domain reads EAEVAQSPRYKITEKSQAVAFWCDPISGHATLYWYRQILGQGPELLVQFQDESVVDDSQLPKDRFSAERLKGVDSTLKIQPAELGDSAMYLCASSPYRGLIRQANYGYTFGSGTRLTVV.